These 23 T cell receptor beta chains came from one sample sequenced in a study of T cells after yellow fever vaccination. From the 5' RACE reads, TCRdb called clonotypes with MiXCR, one entry per CDR3 protein. The repertoire includes hundreds of thousands of distinct CDR3 sequences, around 12% of them detected once, and just under 15% sits in the top ten. This specimen consisted of PBMCs, obtained on the day of the yellow fever booster vaccination. The source of these receptors is a man aged 25 to 40 who received the YFV17D yellow fever vaccine.

This clonotype has a handful of counts. The rearrangement links TRBV15 to TRBJ2-1; 7 nucleotides agree with TRBD2. This CDR3 has 13 amino acids. The germline V gene encodes CDR1 LNHNV and CDR2 YYDKDF (reference sequence). The ends lost 5 bases at V and 7 bases at J; junction bases unmatched: 5. CDR3 amino acids: CATSFGLENEQFF. The CDR3 DNA reads as TGTGCCACCAGCTTTGGACTAGAGAATGAGCAGTTCTTC.

This clonotype has a count of ten or more. J is TRBJ2-3 and V is TRBV20-1, with D unresolved. Trimming left V 1 base short and J 3 bases short, with 14 bases between. This CDR3 is 15 amino acids long. CDR1 is DFQATT and CDR2 is SNEGSKA in the germline V gene (reference sequence). This CDR3 reads CSARVATLRTDTQYF. In DNA, the CDR3 is TGCAGTGCTAGAGTAGCAACTCTAAGAACAGATACGCAGTATTTT.

V usage is TRBV7-2 and J usage is TRBJ2-7; TRBD2 might be the D (5 bases). The CDR3 consists of 14 residues. Germline-derived CDR1 and CDR2 are SGHTA and FQGNSA. Trimming pared 5 bases from V and 2 bases from J, leaving 13 bases between. CDR3 sequence: CASSLDGVPYEQYF. The CDR3 DNA is TGTGCCAGCAGCCTTGACGGGGTCCCCTACGAGCAGTACTTC.

Worth noting for this clonotype: An end of the junction does not agree with germline; a read error may underlie this. The chain is built from TRBV28 and TRBJ2-1; the D gene is possibly TRBD2 (6 bases). CDR1 MDHEN and CDR2 SYDVKM come from the germline V gene. The CDR3 totals 14 residues. CDR3: CASFDGSSFNEQFF. CDR3 in DNA: TGTGCCAGCTTCGACGGGAGCTCCTTCAATGAGCAGTTCTTC.

The J gene is TRBJ2-5, the V gene TRBV6-5, with D maybe TRBD2 (5 bases). V was clipped by 2 bases and J by 4 bases, with 5 bases between them. The CDR3 is 12 amino acids. The germline CDR1 and CDR2 sequences are MNHEY and SVGAGI. CDR3 DNA sequence: TGTGCCAGCAGTTACGCGGGAGAGACCCAGTACTTC. This codes for CASSYAGETQYF.

The chain recombines TRBV5-1 with TRBJ2-1; D perhaps matches TRBD2 (6 bases). This CDR3 contains 14 residues. Trimming shortened V by 3 bases and J by 5 bases, and 12 bases separated the two germline ends. The V gene's germline CDR1 is SGHRS and CDR2 YFSETQ. CDR3 coding DNA: TGCGCCAGCAGCTCGGGAGAGTCCCACAATGAGCAGTTCTTC. This translates into CASSSGESHNEQFF.

This clonotype appeared a few times. This chain joins TRBV29-1 and TRBJ2-1, with D possibly matching TRBD1 (5 bases). V lost 6 bases and J 5 bases, leaving 8 bases between the germline ends. Germline CDR1 SQVTM, CDR2 ANQGSEA. This CDR3 contains 11 residues. The DNA for the CDR3 is TGCAGCGTCGGACACGACAATGAGCAGTTCTTC. This gives the protein CSVGHDNEQFF.

The rearrangement uses TRBV19 and TRBJ2-3, with D perhaps TRBD1 (5 bases). V was shortened by 5 bases and J by 1 base, with 13 bases between the two germline ends. Germline V gene data show CDR1 as LNHDA and CDR2 as SQIVND (reference sequence). The CDR3 runs to 15 residues. As DNA, the CDR3 is TGTGCCAGTAGTCCTCAGGGTTCGGGCACAGATACGCAGTATTTT. This codes for CASSPQGSGTDTQYF.

This chain joins TRBV5-1 and TRBJ1-5; D perhaps matches TRBD1 (6 bases). With 4 bases removed from V and 0 bases from J, the gap between germline ends came to 11 bases. This CDR3 comprises 15 residues. Germline loops: CDR1 SGHRS, CDR2 YFSETQ. The CDR3 loop is CASSPQGHSNQPQHF. For the CDR3, the DNA is TGCGCCAGCAGCCCCCAGGGGCATAGCAATCAGCCCCAGCATTTT.

This clonotype was counted many times. The CDR3 sequence is CASSPGTGFYEQYF. CDR3 sequence (DNA): TGTGCCAGCAGTCCCGGGACAGGGTTTTACGAGCAGTACTTC. The chain employs TRBV18 and TRBJ2-7; TRBD1 matches 9 bases. Trimming at V came to 8 bases and at J to 4 bases, leaving 9 bases not matched to a gene. Germline CDR1 and CDR2: KGHSH and LQKENI. The length of the CDR3 is 14 residues.

This chain links TRBV4-3 with TRBJ1-1; TRBD1 is a possible D gene (5 bases). With 0 bases removed from V and 3 bases from J, the gap between germline ends came to 11 bases. From germline, CDR1 is LGHNA and CDR2 YSLEER. This CDR3 region has 15 residues. CDR3 DNA sequence: TGCGCCAGCAGCCAAGATGGCGGGGGGGACACTGAAGCTTTCTTT. This sequence encodes CASSQDGGGDTEAFF.

The chain has TRBV14 and TRBJ2-2; 8 positions match TRBD2. Germline CDR1 reads SGHDN; CDR2 reads FVKESK. V lost 5 bases and J lost 6; bases outside the gene matches: 14. The CDR3 runs to 17 residues. The CDR3 region is CASSSLAAWGFAGELFF. In DNA, the CDR3 is TGTGCCAGCAGCTCACTAGCGGCCTGGGGATTCGCCGGGGAGCTGTTTTTT.

This clonotype came up a few times. J is TRBJ2-7 and V is TRBV19, with a tentative D call TRBD2 (5 bases). CDR1 LNHDA and CDR2 SQIVND come from the germline V gene (reference sequence). The V and J ends lost 4 bases and 6 bases respectively, with 13 bases between them. CDR3 length equals 13 residues. The CDR3 DNA reads as TGTGCCAGTAGTAGTGAGGGCTGGAGCGAGCAGTACTTC. Translation: CASSSEGWSEQYF.

The CDR3 DNA sequence: TGCGCCAGCAGCCGGGGACAGAATTCAGCTGGAAACACCATATATTTT. It yields the protein CASSRGQNSAGNTIYF. The chain employs TRBV5-1 and TRBJ1-3, with 7 bases that match TRBD1. CDR3 length: 16 residues. The junction had 9 bases not matched to a gene; V was cut back by 4 bases and J by 2 bases. Germline CDR1 is SGHRS and CDR2 is YFSETQ.

This clonotype was observed a few times. The chain uses TRBV6-1 and TRBJ1-3, with D possibly matching TRBD1 (5 bases). V was pared by 0 bases and J by 3 bases, with 15 bases between. The CDR3 consists of 17 residues. Germline V gene data show CDR1 as MNHNS and CDR2 as SASEGT. The CDR3, as DNA: TGTGCCAGCAGTGAAGCGGCGACACGGGGGTATGGAAACACCATATATTTT. This translates into CASSEAATRGYGNTIYF.

In DNA, the CDR3 is TGCGCCAGCAGCCCTCCCGCGGGAGATACGCAGTATTTT. It is translated as CASSPPAGDTQYF. V gene TRBV5-1 combines with J gene TRBJ2-3; weak D call: TRBD2 (5 bases). The CDR3 runs to 13 residues. Germline V lookup: CDR1 SGHRS, CDR2 YFSETQ. V lost 4 bases and J lost 5, with 11 bases in between.

This clonotype was found many times. The genes are TRBV7-2 and TRBJ2-1; a possible D gene is TRBD1 (6 bases). The CDR3 extends over 15 amino acids. The germline CDR1 and CDR2 sequences are SGHTA and FQGNSA. Trimming removed 3 bases from V and 4 bases from J, with 13 bases in between. The CDR3 reads CASSFDRQPYNEQFF. In nucleotides, the CDR3 is TGTGCCAGCAGCTTCGACAGGCAACCTTACAATGAGCAGTTCTTC.

This clonotype has only a few counts. The V call is TRBV20-1, the J call TRBJ1-5; possible D gene TRBD1, 5 bases. Germline CDR1 and CDR2: DFQATT and SNEGSKA (reference sequence). The CDR3 has 14 residues. Trimming took 3 bases from V and 4 from J, leaving 13 bases between them. In nucleotides, the CDR3 is TGCAGTGCTAGCCGACCGGGGGGGAATCAGCCCCAGCATTTT. Amino acid sequence: CSASRPGGNQPQHF.

This clonotype has only a few counts. The chain carries TRBV7-2 and TRBJ2-2; D not certain. The CDR3 loop spans 13 amino acids. Trimming took 10 bases from V and 7 from J, leaving 16 bases between them. CDR1 SGHTA and CDR2 FQGNSA come from the germline V gene. CDR3 region: CATGSKVFGELFF. The CDR3 nucleotides read TGTGCCACCGGATCCAAAGTGTTCGGGGAGCTGTTTTTT. Drawing the rest from reference TRBV7-2 and TRBJ2-2, the complete variable domain is GAGVSQSPSNKVTEKGKDVELRCDPISGHTALYWYRQSLGQGLEFLIYFQGNSAPDKSGLPSDRFSAERTGGSVSTLTIQRTQQEDSAVYLCATGSKVFGELFFGEGSRLTVL.

This clonotype was detected only a few times. For the CDR3, the DNA is TGTGCCAGTGGGGGGACAGGGGGCCCCGGGGAGCTGTTTTTT. Protein sequence: CASGGTGGPGELFF. The J gene is TRBJ2-2, the V gene TRBV6-1; 12 bases are shared with TRBD1. CDR1 is MNHNS, CDR2 SASEGT, per germline. The junction had 5 bases not matched to a gene; V was cut back by 9 bases and J by 6 bases. The CDR3 runs to 14 residues.

In this sample, this clonotype turned up many times. Germline is not matched at one junction end, which may reflect a read error. This chain connects TRBV5-1 to TRBJ2-3, with D possibly matching TRBD1 (6 bases). CDR1 and CDR2 (germline): SGHRS, YFSETQ. The CDR3 has 13 residues. The CDR3 spells CASSTGSTDTQYF. CDR3 in DNA: TGTGCCAGCAGCACAGGGAGCACAGATACGCAGTATTTT.

V and J are TRBV15 and TRBJ2-1; 10 bases are a match to TRBD2. Germline CDR1 is LNHNV and CDR2 is YYDKDF (reference sequence). V gave up 6 bases and J gave up 5 bases; unmatched junction bases: 7. There are 15 residues in the CDR3. CDR3 protein: CATSSLAGFDNEQFF. The DNA for the CDR3 is TGTGCCACCAGTTCACTAGCGGGATTTGACAATGAGCAGTTCTTC.

This clonotype has just a few counts. V and J are TRBV5-1 and TRBJ2-2; D possibly corresponds to TRBD1 (5 bases). The germline V gene encodes CDR1 SGHRS and CDR2 YFSETQ. Trimming pared 0 bases from V and 6 bases from J, leaving 12 bases between. CDR3 length: 15 residues. The CDR3 DNA is TGCGCCAGCAGCTTGGAGGGGCGGAGTTCCGGGGAGCTGTTTTTT. Amino acids: CASSLEGRSSGELFF. Variable domain in full (rest from reference TRBV5-1 and TRBJ2-2): KAGVTQTPRYLIKTRGQQVTLSCSPISGHRSVSWYQQTPGQGLQFLFEYFSETQRNKGNFPGRFSGRQFSNSRSEMNVSTLELGDSALYLCASSLEGRSSGELFFGEGSRLTVL.